The 3 T cell receptor beta chains in this list originate from one sample, sequenced in a study of CD8 T cells in Susac syndrome. RNA, at about 0.45 to 1 ug, was reverse transcribed with random hexamers. TCRdb ran MiXCR on the immunoSEQ multiplex PCR reads and lists one entry per CDR3 protein. Found here are about 210,000 distinct CDR3 sequences, less than 95% of them singletons; the top ten hold 0.15% to 0.2%. Sequencing used CD4+ T cells from PBMCs. The origin of the receptors is a human donor with Susac syndrome.

This chain links TRBV2 with TRBJ2-2; 8 nucleotides line up with TRBD1. The CDR3 loop spans 15 amino acids. Germline V CDR1 and CDR2: SNHLY, FYNNEI. The trim removed 6 bases at V and 5 bases at J, leaving 8 bases unmatched. DNA of the CDR3: TGTGCCAGCAGGGACGACAGGGGTCGGACCGGGGAGCTGTTTTTT. It translates to CASRDDRGRTGELFF.

The chain carries TRBV15 and TRBJ1-4, with 7 bases lining up with TRBD1. The CDR3 covers 15 residues. The J segment lost 3 bases and the V segment lost 5 bases, leaving 6 bases of the junction unmatched. Germline lookup yields CDR1 LNHNV and CDR2 YYDKDF (reference sequence). The CDR3 spells CATSGDSNSNEKLFF. CDR3 in DNA: TGTGCCACCAGCGGGGACAGCAATTCTAATGAAAAACTGTTTTTT.

V and J are TRBV6-5 and TRBJ1-2; 8 bases are a match to TRBD1. V lost 2 bases, J lost 2 bases, and 4 bases stayed unmatched. CDR3 length: 15 residues. Germline CDR1 and CDR2: MNHEY and SVGAGI. CDR3 sequence: CASSYAGTGNYGYTF. DNA of the CDR3: TGTGCCAGCAGTTACGCCGGGACAGGAAACTATGGCTACACCTTC.